These 10 T cell receptor beta chains were sequenced from one sample in a study of blood T cell repertoires in COVID-19. Sequencing used immunoSEQ multiplex PCR; TCRdb keeps in-frame clones, though not all of them. The sample includes 300,000 to 350,000 clones, about 87% of them seen just once. The sequencing sample was made of peripheral blood. The receptors here all came from a woman under 40 with COVID-19, enrolled during active disease.

The rearrangement uses TRBV5-5 and TRBJ1-1; 7 nucleotides align to TRBD1. The junction had 5 bases not matched to a gene; V was cut back by 2 bases and J by 4 bases. The length of the CDR3 is 14 residues. Germline CDR1 is SGHKS and CDR2 is YYEKEE (reference sequence). The CDR3, as DNA: TGTGCCAGCAGCTTACAGGGGTGGGGCACTGAAGCTTTCTTT. Protein sequence: CASSLQGWGTEAFF.

The chain combines TRBV5-1 with TRBJ2-3, with 12 positions matching TRBD2. The V gene's germline CDR1 is SGHRS and CDR2 YFSETQ. V lost 4 bases and J lost 4; bases outside the gene matches: 7. This CDR3 has 16 amino acids. The CDR3 here is CASSDTSGGFADTQYF. CDR3 bases: TGCGCCAGCAGCGACACTAGCGGGGGGTTCGCAGATACGCAGTATTTT.

The chain recombines TRBV2 with TRBJ1-6; D is possibly TRBD1 (5 bases). Germline V gene sequence: CDR1 SNHLY, CDR2 FYNNEI. Trimming removed 1 base from V and 8 bases from J, with 9 bases in between. The CDR3 extends over 14 amino acids. CDR3 amino acids: CASSEDRSDSPLHF. In nucleotides, the CDR3 is TGTGCCAGCAGTGAAGACAGGTCGGATTCACCCCTCCACTTT.

This clone has just a few counts. The chain joins TRBV7-9 to TRBJ1-6; D may be TRBD1 (6 bases). Germline V lookup: CDR1 SEHNR, CDR2 FQNEAQ (reference sequence). V lost 1 base and J lost 11, with 9 bases in between. The CDR3 covers 13 residues. Written as DNA, the CDR3 is TGTGCCAGCAGCTTAGGGGGGCCCGCACCCCTCCACTTT. Its translation is CASSLGGPAPLHF.

This rearrangement joins TRBV19 to TRBJ2-2; D call uncertain. The V end was cut by 3 bases, the J end by 7 bases, with 6 bases between. The length of the CDR3 is 12 residues. Germline loops: CDR1 LNHDA, CDR2 SQIVND (reference sequence). CDR3 DNA sequence: TGTGCCAGTAGTATGGAGTACGGGGAGCTGTTTTTT. Its protein product is CASSMEYGELFF.

This rearrangement joins TRBV2 to TRBJ2-2; 7 nucleotides line up with TRBD2. This CDR3 region has 17 residues. J was trimmed by 1 base and V by 0 bases; bases with no gene match: 5. Germline CDR1 and CDR2: SNHLY and FYNNEI. Here the CDR3 DNA reads TGTGCCAGCAGTGAAGCGCGCGGGGGTTGGAACACCGGGGAGCTGTTTTTT. It yields the protein CASSEARGGWNTGELFF.

This rearrangement joins TRBV27 to TRBJ1-3; 7 bases fit TRBD1. From germline, CDR1 is MNHEY and CDR2 SMNVEV (reference sequence). V gave up 4 bases and J gave up 13 bases; unmatched junction bases: 7. The CDR3 extends over 12 amino acids. In DNA, the CDR3 is TGTGCCAGCAGTTCCCCCCCGGGACAGATATATTTT. Protein: CASSSPPGQIYF.

This chain uses TRBV7-6 with TRBJ1-3; 10 bases match TRBD1. The CDR3 spans 16 residues. V shed 5 bases and J 3 bases; nucleotides not matched to a gene: 7. Germline-derived CDR1 and CDR2 are SGHVS and FNYEAQ. CDR3 residues: CASSLRQGASGNTIYF. The CDR3 bases are TGTGCCAGCAGCCTTCGACAGGGGGCGAGTGGAAACACCATATATTTT.

The genes are TRBV21-1 and TRBJ1-6; the listed D gene, TRBD1, was not tested against the DNA. TRBV21-1 is assigned pseudogene status. The CDR3 spans 18 residues. Here the CDR3 DNA reads TGTGCCAGCAGCAAAGTGACAGGGGGCGCTCCTTTATGGTCACCCCTCCACTTT. This gives the protein CASSKVTGGAPLWSPLHF.

The V gene is TRBV6-2 or TRBV6-3, the J gene TRBJ1-1, with 7 bases that match TRBD1. In germline, CDR1 is MNHEY, CDR2 SVGEGT. The CDR3 is 16 amino acids. V shed 4 bases and J 4 bases; nucleotides not matched to a gene: 12. The chain's CDR3 is CASSFGDGQAATEAFF. The CDR3 DNA reads TGTGCCAGCAGTTTTGGGGACGGACAGGCGGCCACTGAAGCTTTCTTT.